The 25 T cell receptor beta chains below were found in one sample sequenced in a study of shared clonotypes between healthy human individuals. Generated by immunoSEQ multiplex PCR, the TCRdb table keeps only in-frame clones and is missing some. The table records more than 2 million clones, about 95% of them present only once. In the naive CD8 group, cells lacked CD45RO and were positively selected for CCR7, so terminally differentiated effector memory CD45RA+ cells were left out. Sequenced: naive CD8+ T cells sorted from blood. The origin of the receptors is a man younger than 30 in good health.

The chain has TRBV29-1 and TRBJ2-7; 7 bases match TRBD1. With 8 bases clipped from V and 6 bases from J, the junction kept 7 bases outside the gene matches. Germline CDR1 and CDR2: SQVTM and ANQGSEA. The CDR3 contains 11 residues. CDR3 nucleotides: TGCAGCACAGGGGTTAATGGCGAGCAGTACTTC. Translation gives CSTGVNGEQYF.

The chain is built from TRBV2 and TRBJ2-1; D unclear. The germline V gene has CDR1 SNHLY and CDR2 FYNNEI. V was cut by 6 bases and J by 9 bases, with 12 bases left in between. The CDR3 extends over 12 amino acids. CDR3 coding DNA: TGTGCCAGCAGACATTTCACAACTGAGCAGTTCTTC. Its translation is CASRHFTTEQFF.

Concerning this clone: Additional DNA sequences in this sample encode the identical CDR3. The chain has TRBV5-6 and TRBJ2-7, with no clear D. Trimming shortened V by 1 base and J by 2 bases, and 7 bases separated the two germline ends. Germline V CDR1 and CDR2: SGHDT, YYEEEE. The CDR3 runs to 13 residues. DNA for the CDR3: TGTGCCAGCAGCTTGCCGGGCACCTACGAGCAGTACTTC. It codes for CASSLPGTYEQYF. Complete variable domain (other parts from reference TRBV5-6 and TRBJ2-7): DAGVTQSPTHLIKTRGQQVTLRCSPKSGHDTVSWYQQALGQGPQFIFQYYEEEERQRGNFPDRFSGHQFPNYSSELNVNALLLGDSALYLCASSLPGTYEQYFGPGTRLTVT.

The rearrangement joins TRBV7-4 to TRBJ1-3; D gene unclear. CDR1 and CDR2 (germline): SGHVT, SQSDAQ. Trimming removed 1 base from V and 3 bases from J, with 10 bases in between. CDR3 size: 15 residues. CDR3 loop: CASSLEGSGGNTIYF. CDR3 bases: TGTGCCAGCAGCTTAGAGGGCTCTGGTGGAAACACCATATATTTT.

The chain joins TRBV27 to TRBJ2-3; tentatively, D is TRBD2 (6 bases). CDR1 and CDR2 (germline): MNHEY, SMNVEV (reference sequence). The CDR3 totals 13 residues. V was trimmed by 7 bases and J by 6 bases, leaving 14 bases between them. In DNA form, the CDR3 reads TGTGCCAGCACTTGGGGCGCGGGGGATACGCAGTATTTT. It is translated as CASTWGAGDTQYF.

On this clone itself: This sample includes further DNA sequences coding for the same CDR3. The gene calls are TRBV29-1 and TRBJ2-7; TRBD2 might be the D (5 bases). The V gene's germline CDR1 is SQVTM and CDR2 ANQGSEA. CDR3 length: 12 residues. With 7 bases removed from V and 2 bases from J, the gap between germline ends came to 12 bases. The CDR3 spells CSAEGGPYEQYF. The CDR3 coding sequence is TGCAGCGCCGAGGGTGGGCCCTACGAGCAGTACTTC.

V gene TRBV5-4 combines with J gene TRBJ2-4, with D perhaps TRBD2 (5 bases). The V gene's germline CDR1 is SGHNT and CDR2 YYREEE (reference sequence). The V end lost 6 bases, the J end lost 3 bases, and 10 bases lay between the germline ends. The CDR3 is 13 amino acids. CDR3 protein: CASTGVDKNIQYF. Written as DNA, the CDR3 is TGTGCCAGCACCGGGGTTGACAAAAACATTCAGTACTTC.

The chain combines TRBV28 with TRBJ2-5; TRBD1 or TRBD2 may be the D gene (7 bases each). The CDR3 loop spans 16 amino acids. Germline CDR1 is MDHEN and CDR2 is SYDVKM. V was pared by 6 bases and J by 5 bases, with 22 bases between. The CDR3 nucleotides are TGTGCCAGCAGGGGGGGGACAGTCAGGCCCTCCGAGACCCAGTACTTC. Protein sequence: CASRGGTVRPSETQYF.

This clone was counted once. This chain's CDR3 is CASSLAASSYNEQFF. The DNA of the CDR3 is TGCGCCAGCAGCTTGGCGGCCAGCTCCTACAATGAGCAGTTCTTC. J is TRBJ2-1 and V is TRBV5-1; D is unresolved. Germline assignment: CDR1 SGHRS and CDR2 YFSETQ. Trimming shortened V by 0 bases and J by 0 bases, and 7 bases separated the two germline ends. The CDR3 contains 15 residues. The variable domain in full, completed from reference TRBV5-1 and TRBJ2-1, reads KAGVTQTPRYLIKTRGQQVTLSCSPISGHRSVSWYQQTPGQGLQFLFEYFSETQRNKGNFPGRFSGRQFSNSRSEMNVSTLELGDSALYLCASSLAASSYNEQFFGPGTRLTVL.

Regarding this clone: This specimen includes other DNA sequences encoding the same CDR3. The V and J genes are TRBV28 and TRBJ2-7, with a weak D call TRBD2 (5 bases). Per germline, CDR1 MDHEN and CDR2 SYDVKM. The CDR3 length is 13 residues. Trimming stripped 4 bases from V and 0 bases from J, with 7 bases between. The CDR3 region has the DNA TGTGCCAGCAGTTGGGCGGGCTCCTACGAGCAGTACTTC. It translates to CASSWAGSYEQYF.

V gene TRBV7-2 combines with J gene TRBJ1-1; D gene ambiguous. Deletions cut 1 base from V and 4 bases from J, with 7 bases between. Germline V CDR1 and CDR2: SGHTA, FQGNSA. The CDR3 length is 13 residues. In DNA, the CDR3 is TGTGCCAGCAGCTTAGGGACGGGCACTGAAGCTTTCTTT. This gives the protein CASSLGTGTEAFF.

The chain uses TRBV25-1 and TRBJ2-5; possibly TRBD1 for D (7 bases). This CDR3 comprises 15 residues. V lost 1 base and J lost 5, with 14 bases in between. Germline V gives CDR1 MGHDK, CDR2 SYGVNS. The CDR3 bases are TGTGCCAGCAGTGAATGGGGTGCAGGGGGGGAGACCCAGTACTTC. This gives the protein CASSEWGAGGETQYF.

The chain has TRBV4-3 and TRBJ2-7; 7 nucleotides align to TRBD1. Germline values: CDR1 LGHNA, CDR2 YSLEER. CDR3 length: 16 residues. Trimming at V came to 0 bases and at J to 2 bases, leaving 7 bases not matched to a gene. The CDR3 reads CASSQELTGETYEQYF. The DNA for the CDR3 is TGCGCCAGCAGCCAAGAATTAACAGGGGAGACCTACGAGCAGTACTTC.

The chain employs TRBV7-9 and TRBJ1-4, with D unclear. The CDR3 sequence is 12 residues long. Germline V lookup: CDR1 SEHNR, CDR2 FQNEAQ (reference sequence). Trimming removed 4 bases at V and 3 bases at J, with 3 bases between. The CDR3 region has the DNA TGTGCCAGCAGCTACTCTAATGAAAAACTGTTTTTT. It yields the protein CASSYSNEKLFF. Looking up the rest from reference TRBV7-9 and TRBJ1-4 gives the full variable domain: DTGVSQNPRHKITKRGQNVTFRCDPISEHNRLYWYRQTLGQGPEFLTYFQNEAQLEKSRLLSDRFSAERPKGSFSTLEIQRTEQGDSAMYLCASSYSNEKLFFGSGTQLSVL.

The rearrangement uses TRBV5-8 and TRBJ2-5; TRBD1 might be the D (5 bases). V lost 2 bases and J lost 5, with 10 bases in between. This CDR3 has 13 amino acids. The germline V gene encodes CDR1 SGHTS and CDR2 YDEGEE. In DNA form, the CDR3 reads TGTGCCAGCAGCTTAGACAGTTCGGAGACCCAGTACTTC. Its translation is CASSLDSSETQYF.

This clone was seen a single time. This chain uses TRBV10-1 with TRBJ2-5; the D gene could be TRBD1 or TRBD2 (5 bases each). Germline CDR1 is WNHNN and CDR2 is SYGVQD (reference sequence). The CDR3 is 14 amino acids. V was clipped by 2 bases and J by 1 base, with 8 bases between them. In DNA, the CDR3 is TGCGCCAGCAGTGAGCCAGGGACCCAAGAGACCCAGTACTTC. Protein: CASSEPGTQETQYF.

V is TRBV7-9 and J is TRBJ2-7; possible D gene TRBD1, 6 bases. The CDR3 is 16 residues long. The germline gives CDR1 SEHNR, CDR2 FQNEAQ (reference sequence). Trimming took off 2 bases at V and 0 bases at J, with 14 bases between the two ends. This chain's CDR3 is CASSLPTGSFSYEQYF. CDR3 DNA sequence: TGTGCCAGCAGCTTACCTACAGGGTCGTTCTCCTACGAGCAGTACTTC.

On this clone: This specimen includes other DNA sequences encoding the same CDR3. The chain carries TRBV7-2 and TRBJ2-3; D is perhaps TRBD1 or TRBD2 (5 bases each). V was clipped by 1 base and J by 3 bases, with 5 bases between them. CDR1 and CDR2 from the germline V gene are SGHTA and FQGNSA. The CDR3 spans 13 residues. CDR3 region: CASSLGGTDTQYF. The CDR3 bases are TGTGCCAGCAGCTTAGGGGGGACAGATACGCAGTATTTT.

The V gene is TRBV6-1, the J gene TRBJ2-1, with TRBD2 identical over 8 bases. V lost 1 base to trimming and J lost 4 bases; unmatched junction nucleotides: 9. Per the germline V gene, CDR1 is MNHNS and CDR2 is SASEGT. CDR3 size: 17 residues. The CDR3 coding sequence is TGTGCCAGCAGTGAAGAACTAGCGGTTTCCGAGTACAATGAGCAGTTCTTC. This sequence encodes CASSEELAVSEYNEQFF.

The chain uses TRBV7-2 and TRBJ2-3; no clear D. The length of the CDR3 is 16 residues. V lost 4 bases, J lost 4 bases, and 18 bases lay in between. The germline V gene encodes CDR1 SGHTA and CDR2 FQGNSA. DNA for the CDR3: TGTGCCAGCAGCTGGGGTATTAGTCCGGACGCAGATACGCAGTATTTT. This gives the protein CASSWGISPDADTQYF.

This clone appeared a few times. The chain links TRBV2 to TRBJ1-1, with no clear D. This CDR3 region has 11 residues. Germline V CDR1 and CDR2: SNHLY, FYNNEI. V lost 7 bases and J lost 0, with 3 bases in between. CDR3 loop: CASNMNTEAFF. CDR3 coding DNA: TGTGCCAGCAACATGAACACTGAAGCTTTCTTT.

The chain has TRBV5-3 and TRBJ1-5, with D perhaps matching TRBD1 (5 bases). TRBV5-3 has ORF status, its function being uncertain. This CDR3 spans 14 amino acids. The V end was cut by 6 bases, the J end by 3 bases, with 13 bases between. The CDR3 coding sequence is TGTGCCAGAATTAGGAGGGGCCACAATCAGCCCCAGCATTTT. Encoded protein: CARIRRGHNQPQHF.

The chain has TRBV11-2 and TRBJ1-2, with 9 positions matching TRBD1. Trimming at V came to 4 bases and at J to 3 bases, leaving 6 bases not matched to a gene. Germline CDR1 is SGHAT and CDR2 is FQNNGV. This CDR3 comprises 15 residues. In DNA, the CDR3 is TGTGCCAGCAGCTACGCGACAGGGGGTTACTATGGCTACACCTTC. This codes for CASSYATGGYYGYTF. Looking up the rest from reference TRBV11-2 and TRBJ1-2 gives the full variable domain: EAGVAQSPRYKIIEKRQSVAFWCNPISGHATLYWYQQILGQGPKLLIQFQNNGVVDDSQLPKDRFSAERLKGVDSTLKIQPAKLEDSAVYLCASSYATGGYYGYTFGSGTRLTVV.

V is TRBV29-1 and J is TRBJ1-2; 11 nucleotides match TRBD1. The length of the CDR3 is 14 residues. The germline CDR1 and CDR2 sequences are SQVTM and ANQGSEA. The ends lost 6 bases at V and 1 base at J; junction bases unmatched: 4. DNA for the CDR3: TGCAGCGTAGCGGGACAGGGGGATAACTATGGCTACACCTTC. Its translation is CSVAGQGDNYGYTF.

This chain links TRBV5-8 with TRBJ2-2; D is ambiguous. CDR3 length equals 14 residues. Trimming removed 4 bases at V and 3 bases at J, with 10 bases between. Germline CDR1 is SGHTS and CDR2 is YDEGEE. The DNA for the CDR3 is TGTGCCAGCAGCGCCGATTCGGACACCGGGGAGCTGTTTTTT. Its translation is CASSADSDTGELFF.